The present entry profiles one TCR beta chain with its context. Its target is unknown. The data were obtained in a study of response to subunit inactivated influenza vaccine. Broader study findings: There was a suggestion from the authors that each seasonal influenza vaccination recruits few new T cells.

TCRdb reprocessed the RT-PCR reads with MiXCR, giving one entry per CDR3 protein. The repertoire holds over 750,000 distinct CDR3 sequences, with about 20% as singletons. Per the germline V gene, CDR1 is SGHAT and CDR2 is FQDESV (reference sequence). This CDR3 is built from 14 residues. Deletions cut 5 bases from V and 1 base from J, with 12 bases between. This sequence joins TRBV11-1 and TRBJ2-7, with D perhaps being TRBD1 or TRBD2 (5 bases each). This TCR came from a man aged 50 to 59 who received an inactivated influenza vaccine. The material was PBMCs from blood, obtained around 5 days after vaccination. CDR3 DNA: TGTGCCAGCAGCCCCGGGGCGGAGTCCTACGAGCAGTACTTC. This gives the protein CASSPGAESYEQYF. Looking up the rest from reference TRBV11-1 and TRBJ2-7 gives the full variable domain: EAEVAQSPRYKITEKSQAVAFWCDPISGHATLYWYRQILGQGPELLVQFQDESVVDDSQLPKDRFSAERLKGVDSTLKIQPAELGDSAMYLCASSPGAESYEQYFGPGTRLTVT.